These 20 T cell receptor beta chains share one sample of origin, sequenced in a study of graft-versus-host responses after intestinal transplantation. The assay was immunoSEQ multiplex PCR, and TCRdb's table has in-frame clones only and misses some. The data show under 150,000 clones, roughly 95% seen once. No cognate antigen is known for these TCRs. Sequenced here: unstimulated CD8+ T cells sorted from spleen or lymph node cells, sampled before intestinal transplant. These receptors originate from a human donor who received an intestinal transplant.

The CDR3 sequence: CASSFGTAYQETQYF. The CDR3 coding sequence is TGTGCCAGCTCGTTCGGGACAGCGTACCAAGAGACCCAGTACTTC. J is TRBJ2-5 and V is TRBV7-9; 7 bases align to TRBD1. This CDR3 has 15 amino acids. J was trimmed by 0 bases and V by 8 bases; bases with no gene match: 9. Germline V gives CDR1 SEHNR, CDR2 FQNEAQ (reference sequence).

The CDR3 bases are TGCGCCAGCAGCCAGCGCGCGTCAACCTACGAGCAGTACTTC. Its protein product is CASSQRASTYEQYF. This sequence joins TRBV4-1 and TRBJ2-7; D gene uncertain. Trimming removed 3 bases at V and 2 bases at J, with 11 bases between. The CDR3 consists of 14 residues. In germline, CDR1 is MGHRA, CDR2 YSYEKL.

The chain joins TRBV4-3 to TRBJ2-7, with TRBD2 matching 7 bases. The CDR3 sequence is 15 residues long. The V and J ends lost 1 base and 1 base, in that order; junction bases with no gene match: 4. Germline assignment: CDR1 LGHNA and CDR2 YSLEER. The CDR3 region is CASSQASGVSYEQYF. The CDR3, as DNA: TGCGCCAGCAGCCAAGCCAGCGGGGTTTCCTACGAGCAGTACTTC.

This chain uses TRBV7-2 with TRBJ2-5, with D uncertain. Germline-derived CDR1 and CDR2 are SGHTA and FQGNSA. V was clipped by 1 base and J by 4 bases, with 13 bases between them. This CDR3 comprises 15 residues. The DNA for the CDR3 is TGTGCCAGCAGCTTAGATTTCTACAGTCGAGAGACCCAGTACTTC. This encodes CASSLDFYSRETQYF.

The V and J genes are TRBV5-1 and TRBJ1-4, with D uncertain. The V end lost 3 bases, the J end lost 0 bases, and 12 bases lay between the germline ends. Germline CDR1 is SGHRS and CDR2 is YFSETQ. CDR3 length: 16 residues. CDR3: CASSYQIFTTNEKLFF. The CDR3 region has the DNA TGCGCCAGCAGCTACCAGATATTTACAACTAATGAAAAACTGTTTTTT.

The chain joins TRBV7-2 to TRBJ2-5, with 7 bases matching TRBD2. The germline V gene has CDR1 SGHTA and CDR2 FQGNSA. The CDR3 runs 15 residues. With V trimmed by 4 bases and J by 2 bases, 7 bases remained unmatched. CDR3 in amino acids: CASSSPSGSQETQYF. As DNA, the CDR3 is TGTGCCAGCAGCTCCCCTAGCGGCTCTCAAGAGACCCAGTACTTC.

The V and J genes are TRBV14 and TRBJ2-5; D perhaps matches TRBD2 (5 bases). The CDR3 totals 14 residues. CDR1 SGHDN and CDR2 FVKESK come from the germline V gene. V lost 2 bases and J lost 5, with 12 bases in between. For the CDR3, the DNA is TGTGCCAGCAGCCAATCGACCCCGGGGGAGACCCAGTACTTC. Its protein product is CASSQSTPGETQYF.

V usage is TRBV27 and J usage is TRBJ2-1; no firm D call. The germline V gene has CDR1 MNHEY and CDR2 SMNVEV (reference sequence). This CDR3 spans 11 amino acids. V was cut by 5 bases and J by 7 bases, with 6 bases left in between. This CDR3 is CASSIANEQFF. In nucleotides, the CDR3 is TGTGCCAGCAGTATCGCTAATGAGCAGTTCTTC.

The V and J genes are TRBV4-1 and TRBJ2-1; maybe TRBD2 (6 bases). Deletions cut 1 base from V and 1 base from J, with 14 bases between. The CDR3 is 17 residues long. Germline V gene sequence: CDR1 MGHRA, CDR2 YSYEKL. CDR3 DNA: TGCGCCAGCAGCCAAGGGGTGACCGGGAGTTCCTACAATGAGCAGTTCTTC. Protein: CASSQGVTGSSYNEQFF.

CDR3 sequence reads: CSVEDRNTEAFF. The CDR3 DNA reads as TGCAGCGTTGAAGACCGGAACACTGAAGCTTTCTTT. This chain links TRBV29-1 with TRBJ1-1; D remains ambiguous. Trimming took off 0 bases at V and 1 base at J, with 3 bases between the two ends. The CDR3 extends over 12 amino acids. Germline V lookup: CDR1 SQVTM, CDR2 ANQGSEA. Complete variable domain (other parts from reference TRBV29-1 and TRBJ1-1): SAVISQKPSRDICQRGTSLTIQCQVDSQVTMMFWYRQQPGQSLTLIATANQGSEATYESGFVIDKFPISRPNLTFSTLTVSNMSPEDSSIYLCSVEDRNTEAFFGQGTRLTVV.

This chain links TRBV7-7 with TRBJ2-5; no reliable D call. Trimming cost V 3 bases and J 5 bases, with 19 bases left between them. From germline, CDR1 is SSHAT and CDR2 FNYEAQ (reference sequence). This CDR3 has 16 amino acids. CDR3 nucleotide sequence: TGTGCCAGCAGCTTCCGTAGCACCGAAGGCAGGGAGACCCAGTACTTC. Translation gives CASSFRSTEGRETQYF.

The gene calls are TRBV2 and TRBJ1-1; 10 bases align to TRBD1. V lost 5 bases, J lost 3 bases, and 3 bases stayed unmatched. This CDR3 has 14 amino acids. Germline-derived CDR1 and CDR2 are SNHLY and FYNNEI. Here the CDR3 reads CASSPDRGHTEAFF. The CDR3 nucleotides read TGTGCCAGCAGTCCCGACAGGGGGCACACTGAAGCTTTCTTT.

This clone has only one observation. The CDR3 loop is CASSLWETGYAGGSYEQYF. For the CDR3, the DNA is TGTGCCAGCAGTTTATGGGAGACAGGGTACGCGGGGGGAAGCTACGAGCAGTACTTC. The chain uses TRBV28 and TRBJ2-7, with D tentatively TRBD2 (8 bases). V was trimmed by 0 bases and J by 3 bases, leaving 24 bases between them. The CDR3 runs to 19 residues. Germline-derived CDR1 and CDR2 are MDHEN and SYDVKM.

This clone was seen once. The J gene is TRBJ2-7, the V gene TRBV28, with D perhaps matching TRBD2 (6 bases). The V and J ends lost 7 bases and 7 bases respectively, with 23 bases between them. Germline assignment: CDR1 MDHEN and CDR2 SYDVKM. CDR3 size: 15 residues. CDR3 residues: CASKLYLGGLGEQYF. The CDR3 DNA is TGTGCCAGCAAGTTATATTTGGGGGGACTTGGGGAGCAGTACTTC.

The V gene is TRBV28, the J gene TRBJ1-6; the match to TRBD1 covers 7 bases. Germline trimming cut 5 bases from V and 0 bases from J; bases unmatched to any gene: 7. The CDR3 has 17 amino acids. In germline, CDR1 is MDHEN, CDR2 SYDVKM. In nucleotides, the CDR3 is TGTGCCAGCAGTGAGACAGGGTGGAGCTCCTATAATTCACCCCTCCACTTT. Translating gives CASSETGWSSYNSPLHF.

CDR3 DNA sequence: TGCGCCAGCAGTCAAATACAGGGGGCGGGAACTAATGAAAAACTGTTTTTT. This encodes CASSQIQGAGTNEKLFF. The chain recombines TRBV23-1 with TRBJ1-4; the match to TRBD1 covers 9 bases. TRBV23-1 is an open reading frame, and its role is uncertain. The CDR3 has 17 residues. With 2 bases clipped from V and 1 base from J, the junction kept 5 bases outside the gene matches.

This clone was recorded only once. The V gene is TRBV6-1, the J gene TRBJ1-3; TRBD1 might be the D (5 bases). Deletions cut 2 bases from V and 2 bases from J, with 10 bases between. Germline V gene sequence: CDR1 MNHNS, CDR2 SASEGT. CDR3 size: 15 residues. CDR3 DNA sequence: TGTGCCAGCAGTGAATGGGGCACAACTGGAAACACCATATATTTT. Its protein is CASSEWGTTGNTIYF.

This clone was seen a single time. The rearrangement uses TRBV30 and TRBJ2-3; tentatively, D is TRBD2 (6 bases). The CDR3 is 13 amino acids. Between the trimmed V and J ends, which lost 5 bases and 6 bases, there was a span of 15 bases. Germline CDR1 reads GTSNPN; CDR2 reads SVGIG (reference sequence). The CDR3 bases are TGTGCCTGGCTTTCGACTAGAACGGATACGCAGTATTTT. It yields the protein CAWLSTRTDTQYF.

This chain links TRBV5-6 with TRBJ1-3; D remains unclear. Germline CDR1 SGHDT, CDR2 YYEEEE. This CDR3 is 15 amino acids long. V lost 0 bases, J lost 0 bases, and 7 bases lay in between. CDR3: CASSLVGLSGNTIYF. CDR3 coding DNA: TGTGCCAGCAGCTTGGTAGGGCTCTCTGGAAACACCATATATTTT.

This chain uses TRBV27 with TRBJ1-1; D is uncertain. The germline V gene has CDR1 MNHEY and CDR2 SMNVEV (reference sequence). V shed 2 bases and J shed 0 bases, with 4 bases lying between them. The CDR3 consists of 13 residues. The CDR3 DNA reads TGTGCCAGCAGTTTACAGATGAACACTGAAGCTTTCTTT. Amino acid sequence: CASSLQMNTEAFF.